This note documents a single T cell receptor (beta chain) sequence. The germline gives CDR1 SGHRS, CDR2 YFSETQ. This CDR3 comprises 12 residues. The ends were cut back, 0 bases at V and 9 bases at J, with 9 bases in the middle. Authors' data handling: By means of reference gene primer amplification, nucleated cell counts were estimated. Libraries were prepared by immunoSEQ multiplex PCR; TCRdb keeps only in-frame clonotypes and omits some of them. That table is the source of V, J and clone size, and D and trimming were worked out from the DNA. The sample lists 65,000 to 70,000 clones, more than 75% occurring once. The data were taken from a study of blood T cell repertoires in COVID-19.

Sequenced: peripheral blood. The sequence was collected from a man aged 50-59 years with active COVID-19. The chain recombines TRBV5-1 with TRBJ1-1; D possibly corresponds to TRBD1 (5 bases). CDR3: CASSLGGEKAFF. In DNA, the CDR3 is TGCGCCAGCAGCTTGGGGGGCGAGAAAGCTTTCTTT. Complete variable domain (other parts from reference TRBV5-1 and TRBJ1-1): KAGVTQTPRYLIKTRGQQVTLSCSPISGHRSVSWYQQTPGQGLQFLFEYFSETQRNKGNFPGRFSGRQFSNSRSEMNVSTLELGDSALYLCASSLGGEKAFFGQGTRLTVV.